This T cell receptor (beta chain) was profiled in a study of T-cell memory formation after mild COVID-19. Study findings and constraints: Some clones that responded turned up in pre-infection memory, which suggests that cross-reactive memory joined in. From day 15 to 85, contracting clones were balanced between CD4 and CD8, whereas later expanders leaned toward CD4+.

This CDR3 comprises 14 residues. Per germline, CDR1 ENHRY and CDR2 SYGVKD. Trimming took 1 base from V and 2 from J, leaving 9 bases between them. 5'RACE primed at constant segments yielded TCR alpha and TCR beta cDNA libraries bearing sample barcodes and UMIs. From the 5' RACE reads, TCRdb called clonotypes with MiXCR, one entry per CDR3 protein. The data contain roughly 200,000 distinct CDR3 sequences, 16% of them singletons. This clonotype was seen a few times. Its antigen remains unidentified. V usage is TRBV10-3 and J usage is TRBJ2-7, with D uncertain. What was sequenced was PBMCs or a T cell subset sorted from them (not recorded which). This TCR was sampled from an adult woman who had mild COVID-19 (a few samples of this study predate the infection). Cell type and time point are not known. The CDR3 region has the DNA TGTGCCATCAGTGAGTACGAGCCCACCTACGAGCAGTACTTC. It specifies CAISEYEPTYEQYF.